The rows below give T cell receptor beta chains drawn from one sample of a study of CD8 T cells in ankylosing spondylitis. MiXCR, run by TCRdb on the 5' RACE reads, gives a single entry per CDR3 protein. Altogether 250,000 to 300,000 distinct CDR3 sequences are present, more than 15% being singletons, with the ten largest covering over 25%. The sequencing sample was made of blood, either unsorted or a sorted T cell fraction (not recorded which). These receptors originate from a male donor with ankylosing spondylitis or in good health (not recorded which). Both conserved end residues are part of each CDR3. D genes are given only for firm matches. Size is stated for part of the rows, as once, few or many counts, or as a class when the clone is expanded.

cdr3_nt: TGTGCCAGCAGTCGGGACAGGGGAAGTGAAAAACTGTTTTTT
cdr3_aa: CASSRDRGSEKLFF
clone_size: few
v_call: TRBV12-3/TRBV12-4
j_call: TRBJ1-4
d_call: TRBD1

cdr3_nt: TGTGCCAGCAGCCGAGGGAATGTGGAAAGCACAGATACGCAGTATTTT
cdr3_aa: CASSRGNVESTDTQYF
clone_size: medium-sized
v_call: TRBV11-1
j_call: TRBJ2-3
d_call: .

cdr3_nt: TGCAGCGTTGAAGATGGTGGGACTAGCGGGCTCACAGATACGCAGTATTTT
cdr3_aa: CSVEDGGTSGLTDTQYF
clone_size: few
v_call: TRBV29-1
j_call: TRBJ2-3
d_call: TRBD2

cdr3_nt: TGTGCCAGCACTCAACTACAGGGCAACGAGCAGTACTTC
cdr3_aa: CASTQLQGNEQYF
clone_size: .
v_call: TRBV6-1
j_call: TRBJ2-7
d_call: .

cdr3_nt: TGCGCCAGCAGCCAAGAATTGGACAGCTACAATGAGCAGTTCTTC
cdr3_aa: CASSQELDSYNEQFF
clone_size: few
v_call: TRBV4-1
j_call: TRBJ2-1
d_call: .

cdr3_nt: TGTGCCAGCACCGATCCCGGGACTAGCGGGAGGCCCACCGGGGAGCTGTTTTTT
cdr3_aa: CASTDPGTSGRPTGELFF
clone_size: .
v_call: TRBV12-3/TRBV12-4
j_call: TRBJ2-2
d_call: TRBD2

cdr3_nt: TGTGCCAGCAGCTTAGTTTCTTCGCATGATGAGCAGTTCTTC
cdr3_aa: CASSLVSSHDEQFF
clone_size: few
v_call: TRBV7-2
j_call: TRBJ2-1
d_call: .

cdr3_nt: TGTGCCAGCAGTTACTCGAGCGGCAGTATCTCCTACGAGCAGTACTTC
cdr3_aa: CASSYSSGSISYEQYF
clone_size: .
v_call: TRBV6-2/TRBV6-3
j_call: TRBJ2-7
d_call: .

cdr3_nt: TGTGCCAGCAGCTGGGGACCGAGCGCAACTAATGAAAAACTGTTTTTT
cdr3_aa: CASSWGPSATNEKLFF
clone_size: many
v_call: TRBV12-3/TRBV12-4
j_call: TRBJ1-4
d_call: .

cdr3_nt: TGTGCCAGCAGCCCCTGGTCAAGCGGGAGTAACGAGCAGTACTTC
cdr3_aa: CASSPWSSGSNEQYF
clone_size: .
v_call: TRBV9
j_call: TRBJ2-7
d_call: TRBD2

cdr3_nt: TGTGCCAGCAGCTTAGCTCGACTACAGGGGGGCACAGATACGCAGTATTTT
cdr3_aa: CASSLARLQGGTDTQYF
clone_size: few
v_call: TRBV7-9
j_call: TRBJ2-3
d_call: TRBD1

cdr3_nt: TGTGCCAGCAGTCCCCGACTAGCGGTCTTCTACGAGCAGTACTTC
cdr3_aa: CASSPRLAVFYEQYF
clone_size: .
v_call: TRBV28
j_call: TRBJ2-7
d_call: TRBD2

cdr3_nt: TGTGCCAGCAGTTTTCGCCCGGACGGCCTATCCTACAATGAGCAGTTCTTC
cdr3_aa: CASSFRPDGLSYNEQFF
clone_size: .
v_call: TRBV12-3/TRBV12-4
j_call: TRBJ2-1
d_call: .

cdr3_nt: TGCAGCGTTGAAGTTAGCCTAGCGGGAGGGCCCGACTACAATGAGCAGTTCTTC
cdr3_aa: CSVEVSLAGGPDYNEQFF
clone_size: .
v_call: TRBV29-1
j_call: TRBJ2-1
d_call: TRBD2

cdr3_nt: TGTGCCAGCAGTTTCCTGACCCTTTATCAGCCCCAGCATTTT
cdr3_aa: CASSFLTLYQPQHF
clone_size: .
v_call: TRBV28
j_call: TRBJ1-5
d_call: .

cdr3_nt: TGTGCCAGCAGCCACTACGGGGGAGGGAGCACAGATACGCAGTATTTT
cdr3_aa: CASSHYGGGSTDTQYF
clone_size: .
v_call: TRBV7-3
j_call: TRBJ2-3
d_call: TRBD2

cdr3_nt: TGTGCCAGCAGCCAAGAACCCAGCGGGAGTTCTTACGGGGAGCTGTTTTTT
cdr3_aa: CASSQEPSGSSYGELFF
clone_size: .
v_call: TRBV4-2
j_call: TRBJ2-2
d_call: TRBD2

cdr3_nt: TGCAGTGCTAAAACGAGGAACTACAATGAGCAGTTCTTC
cdr3_aa: CSAKTRNYNEQFF
clone_size: few
v_call: TRBV20-1
j_call: TRBJ2-1
d_call: .

cdr3_nt: TGTGCCAGCAGCCCCGGGACTTTCTATGGCTACACCTTC
cdr3_aa: CASSPGTFYGYTF
clone_size: .
v_call: TRBV27
j_call: TRBJ1-2
d_call: .

cdr3_nt: TGCAGCGTTCGGACAGGGTCGGGTGAAGCTTTCTTT
cdr3_aa: CSVRTGSGEAFF
clone_size: many
v_call: TRBV29-1
j_call: TRBJ1-1
d_call: TRBD1

cdr3_nt: TGTGCCAGCAGTTACGAGGAGGGAGCCTACGAGCAGTACTTC
cdr3_aa: CASSYEEGAYEQYF
clone_size: many
v_call: TRBV6-2/TRBV6-3
j_call: TRBJ2-7
d_call: .

cdr3_nt: TGTGCCAGCAGCTTAGAGGGTATCGCCTACGAGCAGTACTTC
cdr3_aa: CASSLEGIAYEQYF
clone_size: few
v_call: TRBV7-9
j_call: TRBJ2-7
d_call: .

cdr3_nt: TGTGCCAGCAGACTACAGGGGGCGGGTACAGATACGCAGTATTTT
cdr3_aa: CASRLQGAGTDTQYF
clone_size: .
v_call: TRBV7-9
j_call: TRBJ2-3
d_call: TRBD1

cdr3_nt: TGTGCCAGCAGAGTCCCGGGACCAGCGAACACCGGGGAGCTGTTTTTT
cdr3_aa: CASRVPGPANTGELFF
clone_size: few
v_call: TRBV7-6
j_call: TRBJ2-2
d_call: .

cdr3_nt: TGTGCCAGCAGCCTGGGACGGAGGAACACCGGGGAGCTGTTTTTT
cdr3_aa: CASSLGRRNTGELFF
clone_size: .
v_call: TRBV3-1
j_call: TRBJ2-2
d_call: .

cdr3_nt: TGTGCCAGCAGCCAAGGATATAGGGTTCTTACCTACGAGCAGTACTTC
cdr3_aa: CASSQGYRVLTYEQYF
clone_size: many
v_call: TRBV4-2
j_call: TRBJ2-7
d_call: .

cdr3_nt: TGTGCCACCAGTCCCACGGCTGATACTGAGCAGTTCTTC
cdr3_aa: CATSPTADTEQFF
clone_size: many
v_call: TRBV24-1
j_call: TRBJ2-1
d_call: .

cdr3_nt: TGTGCCAGCAGCTTGGCACAGGGGGCAGGGAATGAGCAGTTCTTC
cdr3_aa: CASSLAQGAGNEQFF
clone_size: few
v_call: TRBV5-6
j_call: TRBJ2-1
d_call: TRBD1

cdr3_nt: TGTGCCAGCACCTCATCCCGGACAGGGCTAAGGCTTCCCTACGAGCAGTACTTC
cdr3_aa: CASTSSRTGLRLPYEQYF
clone_size: .
v_call: TRBV6-2/TRBV6-3
j_call: TRBJ2-7
d_call: TRBD1

cdr3_nt: TGCAGCGTTGAAGACCTCAGGGGCGAGCAGTACTTC
cdr3_aa: CSVEDLRGEQYF
clone_size: once
v_call: TRBV29-1
j_call: TRBJ2-7
d_call: .

cdr3_nt: TGTGCTGGGAGGGGGCTCCAAGAGACCCAGTACTTC
cdr3_aa: CAGRGLQETQYF
clone_size: .
v_call: TRBV7-8
j_call: TRBJ2-5
d_call: .

cdr3_nt: TGTGCCAGCAGCTTGTGGTCTCTAGCGGGGCCCACAGATACGCAGTATTTT
cdr3_aa: CASSLWSLAGPTDTQYF
clone_size: few
v_call: TRBV5-6
j_call: TRBJ2-3
d_call: TRBD2

cdr3_nt: TGTGCCAGCTCACGACAAGGTGACGGATACAATGAGCAGTTCTTC
cdr3_aa: CASSRQGDGYNEQFF
clone_size: once
v_call: TRBV18
j_call: TRBJ2-1
d_call: .

cdr3_nt: TGCGCCAGCAGCCAAGATCTCGAGGGGAGCTCCTACAATGAGCAGTTCTTC
cdr3_aa: CASSQDLEGSSYNEQFF
clone_size: .
v_call: TRBV4-3
j_call: TRBJ2-1
d_call: .

cdr3_nt: TGCGCCAGCAGCCAATCCGGAGGATTAGACACCATATATTTT
cdr3_aa: CASSQSGGLDTIYF
clone_size: .
v_call: TRBV4-1
j_call: TRBJ1-3
d_call: .

cdr3_nt: TGTGCCAGCAGCTCGGACGTGAGCTCCTACAATGAGCAGTTCTTC
cdr3_aa: CASSSDVSSYNEQFF
clone_size: many
v_call: TRBV5-5
j_call: TRBJ2-1
d_call: .

cdr3_nt: TGCGCCAGCAGCCAAGGAGCAGGGCATACTGAAGCTTTCTTT
cdr3_aa: CASSQGAGHTEAFF
clone_size: many
v_call: TRBV4-3
j_call: TRBJ1-1
d_call: .

cdr3_nt: TGTGCCAGCAGTACTATCCGGGACGGCCTTGTTTGGTACTTC
cdr3_aa: CASSTIRDGLVWYF
clone_size: .
v_call: TRBV6-5
j_call: TRBJ2-7
d_call: .

cdr3_nt: TGCAGTGCTAGAGATGAAGGAGGCTGGCTAGCGGGAGTTGAAGAGACCCAGTACTTC
cdr3_aa: CSARDEGGWLAGVEETQYF
clone_size: many
v_call: TRBV20-1
j_call: TRBJ2-5
d_call: TRBD2

cdr3_nt: TGCAGTGCCCACACCCCGACTACCCTGGGGCTAGAGACCCAGTACTTC
cdr3_aa: CSAHTPTTLGLETQYF
clone_size: few
v_call: TRBV20-1
j_call: TRBJ2-5
d_call: .

cdr3_nt: TGCAGCGCCGAGGGGCCTTGGACCGGGGAGCTGTTTTTT
cdr3_aa: CSAEGPWTGELFF
clone_size: many
v_call: TRBV29-1
j_call: TRBJ2-2
d_call: .